This TCR beta chain was obtained from a study of OX40 agonist ivuxolimab in advanced cancers. Concerning the study at large: Ivuxolimab was an agonistic, fully human IgG2 monoclonal antibody directed against OX40 (CD134), a costimulatory receptor. Partial responses occurred in three dose-escalation patients: two with cutaneous melanoma and one with hepatocellular carcinoma. Intravenous ivuxolimab was administered to patients every 2 weeks at six dose levels: 0.01, 0.1, 0.3, 1.5, 3 and 10 mg/kg. Patients were allowed to have had prior anti-PD-1, anti-PD-L1 or anti-CTLA-4 therapy, and 40% of the dose-escalation patients had been treated with checkpoint inhibitors. The purpose of peripheral TCRbeta sequencing was to test whether ivuxolimab changed TCR sequence diversity and led to clonal T-cell expansion. Of the approximately 54 dose-escalation patients, hepatocellular carcinoma was present in approximately 20, melanoma in around 15, renal cell carcinoma in 9 and head and neck cancer in 9. In the dose-escalation cohort, over 65% of patients were male, and the mean age was roughly 60 years, with a range of roughly 20 to 80. The paper reports the monotherapy dose-escalation portion (N of about 50 patients) of the phase I ivuxolimab trial.

Here is what the overall study found, with its caveats: Low levels of normalized T-cell clonal expansion were also seen in some nonresponding patients. Clonal expansion of both CD4+ and CD8+ blood T cells was observed from baseline to week 6 at doses 0.1 to 3.0 mg/kg. The antigen specificity of the peripheral T cells that underwent clonal expansion was not determined. On average, CD8+ T cells showed more expanded clones than CD4+ T cells after ivuxolimab. Partial responders in the 0.1-3.0 mg/kg groups had among the lowest normalized peripheral clonal expansion, especially among CD8+ T cells.

To sequence the TCRbeta CDR3 region, genomic DNA was isolated from the sorted cells. The immunoSEQ Assay was used for sequencing of TCRbeta CDR3 regions. TCRdb took over this immuneACCESS table, retaining in-frame rearrangements with V and J assigned. Such tables are incomplete; in checked studies, under half of the missing clones stem from an unresolved V gene, and the remainder is unexplained. A total of approximately 52,000 clones appear in this sample, 70% to 85% of them only once. The biggest ten clones account for more than 0.95% of the sample. Patients with autoimmune disease history or receiving systemic immunosuppression were excluded from the trial. Peripheral blood for TCR sequencing was drawn from every dose cohort at baseline, at cycle 4 day 1 and at cycle 7 day 1. The samples were drawn from a first-in-human, open-label, multicenter phase I dose-escalation trial of ivuxolimab. Adults with locally advanced or metastatic melanoma, renal cell, hepatocellular, or head and neck squamous cell carcinoma were enrolled in the trial. CD4+ and CD8+ T cells were sorted separately from peripheral blood before TCR sequencing.

With respect to this clone: Its antigen specificity is not known. No base qualities exist here, and no much larger clone lies one base off it.

Here V drops 6 bases and J drops 4 bases, and the junction holds 17 bases not matched to any gene. The CDR3 has 18 amino acids, counting the end cysteine and phenylalanine. Only the CDR3 portion is preserved as DNA: 54 bases, with reading frame beginning at the first base. CDR1 and CDR2 are drawn from the germline V gene (reference sequence): LNHDA, SQIVND. The clonotype originates from an adult with an advanced solid tumor such as melanoma, head and neck, liver or kidney cancer. Recombination linked TRBV19 to TRBJ1-5; TRBD1 lines up with 8 middle nucleotides. Here the sequenced sample was CD4+ or CD8+ T cells sorted from blood, taken in a trial of the OX40 agonist ivuxolimab. In nucleotide form, the sequence is TGTGCCAGTAGATCGACAGGGGTTGGTGGTCGATTTAATCAGCCCCAGCATTTT. It translates as CASRSTGVGGRFNQPQHF.